This T cell receptor (beta chain) comes out of a study of human CD8 memory T cell subsets. Libraries targeted TCR beta using 5' RACE with UMIs. TCRdb reprocessed the 5' RACE reads, keeping one entry per CDR3 protein, no DNA. This listing includes 17,000 or so distinct CDR3 sequences. The CDR3 has 14 residues. Germline-derived CDR1 and CDR2 are SGHVS and FQNEAQ. The sequencing sample was made of CD8+ stem-like memory T cells (TSCM and TCM) sorted from PBMCs. The subset was: stem-like memory CD8 T cells (TSTEM), CCR7+ PD-1- TIGIT-. The V gene is TRBV7-8, the J gene TRBJ1-1. The sequence derives from a human donor in good health. This CDR3 reads CASSVTGTDTEAFF.